Included here is one T cell receptor (beta chain) sequence, with context. This table comes from immunoSEQ multiplex PCR, and its TCRdb copy is limited to in-frame clones, with some not included. Here the sample spans about 130,000 clones, 70% to 90% being singletons. Trimming took off 10 bases at V and 0 bases at J, with 14 bases between the two ends. The CDR3 has 14 amino acids. Germline V gives CDR1 MNHNS, CDR2 SASEGT. The record originates from a study of radiation and T cells in renal cell carcinoma. Time point indicated: baseline pretreatment blood. The treatment: 15 Gy SBRT to primary tumor, nephrectomy 4 weeks later.

The specimen comprised blood, sampled from a patient whose treatment included radiotherapy and nephrectomy. J is TRBJ2-3 and V is TRBV6-1; the D gene is possibly TRBD1 (5 bases). The receptor comes from a woman in her forties or fifties with renal cell carcinoma. The CDR3 DNA reads TGTGCCACGACATGGCAGGGTAGCACAGATACGCAGTATTTT. It specifies CATTWQGSTDTQYF.